The sample holds a few counts of the clone carrying this T cell receptor (beta chain). What it binds is not known. In nominal health when sampled, donors likely had unrecorded immune exposures nonetheless. This entry is derived from a study of cytomegalovirus exposure and HLA in healthy donors. At the level of the study: In terms of ancestry, the Caucasian-associated cluster contained 75% to 90% of the 398 genotyped donors.

Study-wide results and limits: Several V segments, TRBV6-2 and TRBV6-3 among them, could not be told apart and were dropped. In most subjects, TCR beta sequences reportedly gave accurate predictions of HLA-A and HLA-B alleles.

Germline CDR1 SGHDT, CDR2 YYEEEE. The CDR3 is made up of 15 amino acids. The V end lost 3 bases, the J end lost 0 bases, and 10 bases lay between the germline ends. Both 60 Vbeta primers and 13 Jbeta primers went into the PCR. Only in-frame clones appear in the TCRdb table, and some are missing; sequencing was by immunoSEQ multiplex PCR. This sample has roughly 90,000 clones, with over 60% found just once. The clonotype was recovered from a woman aged 40 to 50 in good health and CMV-seropositive. The sequencing input was PBMCs. V and J are TRBV5-6 and TRBJ1-5, with TRBD1 as a possible D gene (5 bases). The CDR3 protein is CASSSGLYSNQPQHF. CDR3 nucleotides: TGTGCCAGCAGCTCGGGACTTTATAGCAATCAGCCCCAGCATTTT.